The source of this T cell receptor (beta chain) is a study of T cells after yellow fever vaccination. Germline trimming cut 4 bases from V and 3 bases from J; bases unmatched to any gene: 7. The CDR3 is made up of 15 amino acids. The TCR cDNA carried a universal primer site and UMIs from 5'RACE template switching. Each CDR3 protein gets one entry after TCRdb re-called the 5' RACE reads with MiXCR. The sample includes around 250,000 distinct CDR3 sequences, 6.9% of them seen just once. A few counts support this clonotype. This rearrangement joins TRBV12-3 or TRBV12-4 to TRBJ1-1; 8 bases agree with TRBD1. The sequence was collected from a young man who received the YFV17D yellow fever vaccine. Sequences were derived from CD4+ T cells sorted from PBMCs, sampled 15 days after the yellow fever booster vaccination. CDR3 sequence reads: CASSYRDRLDTEAFF. DNA for the CDR3: TGTGCCAGCAGTTACCGGGACAGGTTGGACACTGAAGCTTTCTTT.